The 24 T cell receptor beta chains in this list originate from one sample, sequenced in a study of Ad26.COV2.S vaccination and SARS-CoV-2 variants listed by TCRdb under 2021. The library was built by means of the immunoSEQ multiplex PCR assay. Held by TCRdb, this immuneACCESS table contains in-frame sequences only and omits some clones. Under half of the omission traces to an unresolved V gene where checked; the cause of the rest is unknown. The sample table holds about 480,000 clones, of which around nine tenths were seen once. Jointly, the top ten make up about 13% of the sample. The treatment or condition label for this specimen denotes: over 15 received Ad26.COV2.S at low or high dose, single or two shots; 5 received placebo; per-sample allocation not given. For vaccine and placebo recipients, the sequenced repertoires came from samples collected on day 63 after the first injection. The material sequenced was peripheral blood, taken in a trial of Ad26.COV2.S vaccine versus placebo. The receptor set was obtained from a person aged 18-60 years who received the Ad26.COV2.S COVID-19 vaccine or a placebo.

This chain links TRBV24-1 with TRBJ2-5; D is ambiguous. The germline V and J ends were trimmed by 1 base and 0 bases, with 8 bases remaining between them. This CDR3 has 15 residues. The germline gives CDR1 KGHDR, CDR2 SFDVKD. CDR3 sequence reads: CATSDFRADQETQYF. The CDR3 nucleotides read TGTGCCACCAGTGATTTTCGGGCAGACCAAGAGACCCAGTACTTC.

This rearrangement joins TRBV27 to TRBJ2-1, with 14 nucleotides matching TRBD2. V shed 2 bases and J 8 bases; nucleotides not matched to a gene: 5. Germline CDR1 MNHEY, CDR2 SMNVEV (reference sequence). The CDR3 contains 16 residues. CDR3 in amino acids: CASSLRGLAGGHEQFF. The CDR3 DNA is TGTGCCAGCAGTTTACGTGGACTAGCGGGAGGCCATGAGCAGTTCTTC.

The J gene is TRBJ1-1, the V gene TRBV7-8; no clear D gene. The CDR3 contains 17 residues. The germline V gene encodes CDR1 SGHVS and CDR2 FQNEAQ. V was shortened by 0 bases and J by 0 bases, with 14 bases between the two germline ends. CDR3 DNA: TGTGCCAGCAGCTTAGCATCTGCGGGAGGCCTGAACACTGAAGCTTTCTTT. Amino acid sequence: CASSLASAGGLNTEAFF.

This clone was observed once. The gene calls are TRBV11-2 and TRBJ2-3; the D gene is possibly TRBD1 (5 bases). The V end lost 0 bases, the J end lost 7 bases, and 11 bases lay between the germline ends. CDR3 length equals 14 residues. Germline CDR1 is SGHAT and CDR2 is FQNNGV. CDR3 sequence (DNA): TGTGCCAGCAGCTTAGATCAGGGTCCGAATACGCAGTATTTT. Translating gives CASSLDQGPNTQYF.

The chain recombines TRBV11-3 with TRBJ2-3; D not resolved. V was cut by 1 base and J by 6 bases, with 8 bases left in between. The CDR3 has 13 amino acids. Germline values: CDR1 SGHNT, CDR2 YENEEA. This CDR3 is CASSLGDADTQYF. The CDR3 bases are TGTGCCAGCAGCTTAGGGGATGCGGATACGCAGTATTTT.

This chain links TRBV4-2 with TRBJ2-7; the D gene is possibly TRBD1 (5 bases). The ends were cut back, 3 bases at V and 3 bases at J, with 15 bases in the middle. Germline assignment: CDR1 LGHNA and CDR2 YNFKEQ. The length of the CDR3 is 15 residues. The DNA for the CDR3 is TGTGCCAGCAGCCACGGACAAGAGGTGGGCTACGAGCAGTACTTC. It translates to CASSHGQEVGYEQYF.

The chain has TRBV29-1 and TRBJ2-1; D is tentatively TRBD1 or TRBD2 (5 bases each). The CDR3 runs to 14 residues. V shed 7 bases and J shed 3 bases, with 16 bases lying between them. The V gene's germline CDR1 is SQVTM and CDR2 ANQGSEA. The CDR3 sequence: CSAANEGHYNEQFF. The CDR3 DNA follows: TGCAGCGCCGCCAACGAGGGGCACTACAATGAGCAGTTCTTC.

The rearrangement uses TRBV3-1 (or the pseudogene TRBV3-2) and TRBJ1-5, with D tentatively TRBD1 (6 bases). Between the trimmed V and J ends, which lost 1 base and 10 bases, there was a span of 14 bases. Per germline, CDR1 LGHDT and CDR2 YNNKEL (reference sequence). This CDR3 is built from 14 residues. CDR3 sequence (DNA): TGTGCCAGCAGCCAAGGTGGGGGCCTCGGACCCCAGCATTTT. It is translated as CASSQGGGLGPQHF.

V is TRBV9 and J is TRBJ1-2; D unclear. This CDR3 comprises 15 residues. V was cut by 0 bases and J by 3 bases, with 12 bases left in between. The germline V gene encodes CDR1 SGDLS and CDR2 YYNGEE. CDR3 nucleotide sequence: TGTGCCAGCAGCGTAGCGGGCAGCCCAGACTATGGCTACACCTTC. It encodes CASSVAGSPDYGYTF.

This clone has a single count. This sequence joins TRBV12-5 and TRBJ1-2, with a possible D match to TRBD1 (6 bases). CDR1 is LGHNT and CDR2 is FRNRAP in the germline V gene. The CDR3 extends over 12 amino acids. Trimming cost V 2 bases and J 8 bases, with 9 bases left between them. This chain's CDR3 is CASGLWGQGYTF. In DNA form, the CDR3 reads TGTGCTAGTGGTTTGTGGGGGCAGGGCTACACCTTC.

The CDR3 loop is CASSQDRDNEQFF. In DNA, the CDR3 is TGTGCCAGCAGCCAGGACAGGGACAATGAGCAGTTCTTC. This chain joins TRBV14 and TRBJ2-1; 8 positions agree with TRBD1. The V gene end was trimmed by 3 bases and the J gene end by 5 bases; junction bases not matched to a gene: 0. There are 13 residues in the CDR3. Germline CDR1 and CDR2: SGHDN and FVKESK.

The chain recombines TRBV27 with TRBJ2-3; 8 positions agree with TRBD1. The trim removed 3 bases at V and 2 bases at J, leaving 4 bases unmatched. The CDR3 has 15 residues. Germline assignment: CDR1 MNHEY and CDR2 SMNVEV (reference sequence). The CDR3 region is CASSFWDRLTDTQYF. DNA of the CDR3: TGTGCCAGCAGTTTTTGGGACAGGCTCACAGATACGCAGTATTTT.

The CDR3 DNA reads TGTGCCAGCAGTTACTTTGGGAGCTCTGGAAACACCATATATTTT. Protein product: CASSYFGSSGNTIYF. The rearrangement joins TRBV6-2 or TRBV6-3 to TRBJ1-3, with D uncertain. The CDR3 contains 15 residues. V dropped 1 base and J dropped 0 bases, with 7 bases sitting between them. Germline CDR1 MNHEY, CDR2 SVGEGT.

The chain combines TRBV6-1 with TRBJ1-1, with D possibly TRBD1 on 6 matching bases. V lost 4 bases to trimming and J lost 2 bases, with 17 bases between them. Germline lookup yields CDR1 MNHNS and CDR2 SASEGT. This CDR3 is built from 16 residues. The CDR3 sequence is CASSVPGQTPNTEAFF. The CDR3 coding sequence is TGTGCCAGCAGTGTCCCGGGACAAACTCCCAACACTGAAGCTTTCTTT.

The chain joins TRBV5-4 to TRBJ1-2; D unclear. Trimming took 2 bases from V and 8 from J, leaving 13 bases between them. The CDR3 runs 13 residues. Germline loops: CDR1 SGHNT, CDR2 YYREEE (reference sequence). The CDR3 here is CASSLDGLDGYTF. The CDR3 DNA reads as TGTGCCAGCAGCTTAGATGGTTTAGACGGCTACACCTTC. The full variable domain, with the rest looked up from reference TRBV5-4 and TRBJ1-2, is ETGVTQSPTHLIKTRGQQVTLRCSSQSGHNTVSWYQQALGQGPQFIFQYYREEENGRGNFPPRFSGLQFPNYSSELNVNALELDDSALYLCASSLDGLDGYTFGSGTRLTVV.

The V and J genes are TRBV6-6 and TRBJ1-1; D gene ambiguous. Germline CDR1 and CDR2: MNHNY and SVGAGI (reference sequence). This CDR3 has 14 amino acids. The ends were cut back, 2 bases at V and 1 base at J, with 8 bases in the middle. The CDR3 region has the DNA TGTGCCAGCAGTTACAGGGAGGGGAACACTGAAGCTTTCTTT. This sequence encodes CASSYREGNTEAFF.

The chain carries TRBV5-1 and TRBJ2-2; TRBD2 matches at 13 bases. The CDR3 covers 18 residues. The J segment lost 2 bases and the V segment lost 5 bases, leaving 9 bases of the junction unmatched. Germline lookup yields CDR1 SGHRS and CDR2 YFSETQ. CDR3 in DNA: TGCGCCAGCAGGAGGACTAGCGGGAGAGGCGATAACACCGGGGAGCTGTTTTTT. This translates into CASRRTSGRGDNTGELFF.

This chain connects TRBV19 to TRBJ2-1, with TRBD2 identical over 7 bases. CDR3 length equals 14 residues. V lost 10 bases and J lost 7; bases outside the gene matches: 13. Germline V gives CDR1 LNHDA, CDR2 SQIVND (reference sequence). CDR3 bases: TGTGCCACCTGGACGGCCGGGACTACAAATGAGCAGTTCTTC. Amino acids: CATWTAGTTNEQFF.

The chain uses TRBV28 and TRBJ1-4, with 9 bases fitting TRBD1. This CDR3 contains 16 residues. Germline assignment: CDR1 MDHEN and CDR2 SYDVKM. V lost 4 bases, J lost 8 bases, and 11 bases stayed unmatched. The chain's CDR3 is CASSSEQGARGEKLFF. DNA of the CDR3: TGTGCCAGCAGTTCCGAACAGGGGGCGCGGGGAGAAAAACTGTTTTTT.

The chain carries TRBV19 and TRBJ1-1; no firm D call. V lost 5 bases and J lost 0, with 16 bases in between. This CDR3 is 16 amino acids long. The germline gives CDR1 LNHDA, CDR2 SQIVND (reference sequence). The CDR3 is CASSVGGSIMNTEAFF. DNA of the CDR3: TGTGCCAGTAGTGTAGGAGGGTCGATAATGAACACTGAAGCTTTCTTT.

The J gene is TRBJ2-1, the V gene TRBV19; D might be TRBD1 (5 bases). Trimming pared 1 base from V and 13 bases from J, leaving 20 bases between. In germline, CDR1 is LNHDA, CDR2 SQIVND (reference sequence). The length of the CDR3 is 15 residues. CDR3 sequence: CASSIVSRSAGNQFF. The CDR3 nucleotides are TGTGCCAGTAGTATAGTCTCCCGGTCGGCAGGGAACCAGTTCTTC.

The rearrangement links TRBV24-1 to TRBJ2-1, with TRBD2 matching 16 bases. Per the germline V gene, CDR1 is KGHDR and CDR2 is SFDVKD. V shed 5 bases and J 7 bases; nucleotides not matched to a gene: 4. The CDR3 runs to 16 residues. Written as DNA, the CDR3 is TGTGCCACCAGTGCGGGACTAGCGGGAGGGGTGAATGAGCAGTTCTTC. This translates into CATSAGLAGGVNEQFF.

The chain recombines TRBV5-1 with TRBJ2-2; D not certain. Trimming left V 2 bases short and J 6 bases short, with 5 bases between. The length of the CDR3 is 12 residues. Germline assignment: CDR1 SGHRS and CDR2 YFSETQ. The CDR3 loop reads CASSFGPGELFF. For the CDR3, the DNA is TGCGCCAGCAGCTTCGGCCCCGGGGAGCTGTTTTTT.

The rearrangement joins TRBV3-1 (or the pseudogene TRBV3-2) to TRBJ2-7; 12 nucleotides line up with TRBD2. Trimming at V came to 5 bases and at J to 3 bases, leaving 8 bases not matched to a gene. There are 16 residues in the CDR3. Germline CDR1 and CDR2: LGHDT and YNNKEL (reference sequence). The CDR3 loop is CASSDLAGGPGYEQYF. The CDR3 DNA is TGTGCCAGCAGCGATCTAGCGGGAGGGCCAGGCTACGAGCAGTACTTC.